The sequence of this T cell receptor (beta chain) was determined in a study of CD8+ T cells in alopecia areata. A few counts support this clone. The protein recorded in TCRdb does not match the translated DNA at residue 10; the protein presented here comes from translating the DNA. Mouse germline and gene names are used. The CDR3 goes on 3 residues after the read ends, and that part is filled in from the germline J gene. Reverse transcribed after extraction, RNA yielded cDNA as the sequencing template. The method was immunoSEQ multiplex PCR; TCRdb's version includes in-frame clones alone and lacks a portion of them. Listed here are roughly 110,000 clones without any singletons, the top ten holding less than 20%. Trimming shortened V by 6 bases and J by 2 bases, and 8 bases separated the two germline ends. Looked up from germline, CDR1 is NSQYPW and CDR2 is LRSPGD (reference sequence). The CDR3 is made up of 13 amino acids.

The rearrangement joins TRBV1 to TRBJ1-3, with D possibly TRBD1 on 6 matching bases. This TCR was recovered from a C3H/HeJ mouse with alopecia areata. Strain haplotype (MHC): H2-k. Sequenced sample: lesional skin. This CDR3 is CTCRGGPGNTLYF. The CDR3 bases that were read are TGCACCTGCAGGGGGGGGCCTGGAAATACG.